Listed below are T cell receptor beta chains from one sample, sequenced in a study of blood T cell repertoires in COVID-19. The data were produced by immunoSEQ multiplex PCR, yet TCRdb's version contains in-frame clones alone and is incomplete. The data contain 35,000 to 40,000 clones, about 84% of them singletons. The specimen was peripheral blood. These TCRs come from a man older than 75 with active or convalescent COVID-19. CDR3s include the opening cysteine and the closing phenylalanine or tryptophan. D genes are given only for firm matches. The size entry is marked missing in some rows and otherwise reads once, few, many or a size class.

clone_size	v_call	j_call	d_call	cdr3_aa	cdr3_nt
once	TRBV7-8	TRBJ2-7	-	CASSPSHYEQYF	TGTGCCAGCAGCCCGAGTCACTACGAGCAGTACTTC
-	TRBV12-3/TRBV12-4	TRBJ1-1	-	CASSFQGIAEAFF	TGTGCCAGCAGTTTTCAGGGTATCGCTGAAGCTTTCTTT
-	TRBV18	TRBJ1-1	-	CASSSGQNTEAFF	TGTGCCAGCTCGTCGGGACAGAACACTGAAGCTTTCTTT
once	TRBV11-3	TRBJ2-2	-	CASSLGRNTGELFF	TGTGCCAGCAGCTTGGGCAGGAACACCGGGGAGCTGTTTTTT
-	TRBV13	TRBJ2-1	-	CASSSLDLNSSYNEQFF	TGTGCCAGCAGCTCCCTCGACTTGAATAGCTCCTACAATGAGCAGTTCTTC
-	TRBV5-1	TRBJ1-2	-	CASSSDSSYGYTF	TGCGCCAGCAGCTCGGACAGTTCCTATGGCTACACCTTC
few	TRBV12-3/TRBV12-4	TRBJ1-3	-	CASSAGSGNTIYF	TGTGCCAGCAGTGCGGGCTCTGGAAACACCATATATTTT
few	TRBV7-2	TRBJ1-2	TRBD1	CASSLVEGASGYTF	TGTGCCAGCAGCTTAGTTGAGGGGGCGAGTGGCTACACCTTC
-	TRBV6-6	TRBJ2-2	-	CASSQLFPGELFF	TGTGCCAGCAGCCAACTGTTTCCCGGGGAGCTGTTTTTT
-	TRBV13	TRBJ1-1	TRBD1	CASSSPGTANTEAFF	TGTGCCAGCAGCTCTCCCGGGACAGCCAACACTGAAGCTTTCTTT
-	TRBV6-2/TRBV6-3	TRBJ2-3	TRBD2	CASSTRDLAGREGDTQYF	TGTGCCAGCAGCACAAGGGATCTAGCGGGAAGGGAGGGAGATACGCAGTATTTT
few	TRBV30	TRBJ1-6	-	CAFGTNVSPLHF	TGTGCCTTCGGTACCAACGTCTCACCCCTCCACTTT
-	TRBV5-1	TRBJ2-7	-	CASSTGSRTNEQYF	TGCGCCAGCAGCACCGGGTCTAGAACGAACGAGCAGTACTTC
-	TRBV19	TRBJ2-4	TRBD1	CASSSPGQARAKNIQYF	TGTGCCAGTAGTTCCCCGGGACAGGCACGAGCCAAAAACATTCAGTACTTC
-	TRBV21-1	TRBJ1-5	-	CASSKASGLVSNQPQHF	TGTGCCAGCAGCAAAGCGAGCGGACTGGTTAGCAATCAGCCCCAGCATTTT
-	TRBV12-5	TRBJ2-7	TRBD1	CASGLGFRGQGAKEQYF	TGTGCTAGTGGTTTGGGGTTCAGGGGACAGGGGGCGAAAGAGCAGTACTTC
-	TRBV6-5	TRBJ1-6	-	CASIDGVSYNSPLHF	TGTGCCAGCATCGACGGGGTCTCCTATAATTCACCCCTCCACTTT
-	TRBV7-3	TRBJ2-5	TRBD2	CASSLCLLAGGNWQETQYF	TGTGCCAGCAGCTTATGTCTTTTAGCGGGAGGGAATTGGCAAGAGACCCAGTACTTC
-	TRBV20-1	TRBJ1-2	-	CSASQGLNYGYTF	TGCAGTGCTAGTCAGGGGTTGAACTATGGCTACACCTTC
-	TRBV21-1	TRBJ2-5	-	CASSKDGQQETQYF	TGTGCCAGCAGCAAAGATGGGCAGCAAGAGACCCAGTACTTC
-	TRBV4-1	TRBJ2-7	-	CASSQTLGSYEQYF	TGCGCCAGCAGCCAAACCCTCGGGTCCTACGAGCAGTACTTC
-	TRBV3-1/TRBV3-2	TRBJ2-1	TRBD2	CASSQQTGTSGYNEQFF	TGTGCCAGCAGCCAACAGACCGGGACTAGCGGCTACAATGAGCAGTTCTTC
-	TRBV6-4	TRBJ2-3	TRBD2	CATPGGTTDTQYF	TGTGCCACCCCCGGGGGGACCACAGATACGCAGTATTTT
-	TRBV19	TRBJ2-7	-	CASSIAHDSSSYEQYF	TGTGCCAGTAGTATAGCACATGACAGCAGCTCCTACGAGCAGTACTTC
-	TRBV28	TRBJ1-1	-	CASSPGVGVGLNTEAFF	TGTGCCAGCAGCCCAGGGGTGGGGGTAGGCTTGAACACTGAAGCTTTCTTT
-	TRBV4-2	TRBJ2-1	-	CASKMQGDEQFF	TGTGCCAGCAAAATGCAAGGGGATGAGCAGTTCTTC
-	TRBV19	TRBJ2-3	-	CASSIGGSWTDTQYF	TGTGCCAGTAGTATTGGCGGCTCTTGGACAGATACGCAGTATTTT
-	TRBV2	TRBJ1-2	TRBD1	CASSKKPGQPNNYGYTF	TGTGCCAGCAGTAAGAAACCGGGACAGCCAAATAACTATGGCTACACCTTC
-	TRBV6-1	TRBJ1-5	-	CASSEWAGNQPQHF	TGTGCCAGCAGTGAATGGGCAGGCAATCAGCCCCAGCATTTT
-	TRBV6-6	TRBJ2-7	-	CASSYDQGSYEQYF	TGTGCCAGCAGTTACGATCAGGGTAGCTACGAGCAGTACTTC
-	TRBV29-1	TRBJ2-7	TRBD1	CSVDRGRSEQYF	TGCAGCGTTGACAGGGGGCGGAGTGAGCAGTACTTC
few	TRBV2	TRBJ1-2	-	CASSPTGIQANYGYTF	TGTGCCAGCAGTCCTACAGGGATTCAAGCTAACTATGGCTACACCTTC
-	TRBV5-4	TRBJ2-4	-	CASSPGGGGPNIQYF	TGTGCCAGCAGCCCGGGTGGCGGGGGCCCTAACATTCAGTACTTC
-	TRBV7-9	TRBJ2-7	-	CASSLRGIGYEQYF	TGTGCCAGCAGCTTGAGAGGGATAGGCTACGAGCAGTACTTC
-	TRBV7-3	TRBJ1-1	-	CASSLTSQGNTEAFF	TGTGCCAGCAGCTTAACCAGCCAGGGGAACACTGAAGCTTTCTTT
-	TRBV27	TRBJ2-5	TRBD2	CASSRGVAGYQETQYF	TGTGCCAGCAGCCGCGGGGTAGCGGGGTACCAAGAGACCCAGTACTTC
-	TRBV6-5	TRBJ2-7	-	CASSKAGDNQQYF	TGTGCCAGCAGTAAGGCGGGGGACAATCAGCAGTACTTC
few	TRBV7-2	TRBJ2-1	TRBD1	CASRLASGTGTNEQFF	TGTGCCAGCAGATTAGCCTCCGGGACAGGGACCAATGAGCAGTTCTTC
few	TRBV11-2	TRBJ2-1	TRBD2	CASSLVPLAGGEQFF	TGTGCCAGCAGCTTAGTGCCCCTAGCGGGGGGCGAGCAGTTCTTC
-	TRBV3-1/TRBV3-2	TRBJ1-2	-	CASSQRSESRGGYTF	TGTGCCAGCAGCCAAAGGAGTGAATCGAGGGGGGGCTACACCTTC
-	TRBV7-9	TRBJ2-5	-	CASSLVLGPQETQYF	TGTGCCAGCAGCTTAGTTCTGGGCCCCCAAGAGACCCAGTACTTC
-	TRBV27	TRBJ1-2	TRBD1	CASRDRGRYYGYTF	TGTGCCAGCAGAGACAGGGGCCGCTACTATGGCTACACCTTC
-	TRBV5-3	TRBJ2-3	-	CARSFRSSRTDTQYF	TGTGCCAGAAGCTTTCGGTCCTCTCGCACAGATACGCAGTATTTT
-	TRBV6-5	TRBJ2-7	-	CASIGGGTSTHEQYF	TGTGCCAGCATTGGAGGCGGGACTTCTACCCACGAGCAGTACTTC
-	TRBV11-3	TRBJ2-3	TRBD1	CASSPRQGDSDTQYF	TGTGCCAGCAGCCCACGACAGGGGGATTCAGATACGCAGTATTTT
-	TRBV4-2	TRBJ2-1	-	CASSQAPSGGYNEQFF	TGTGCCAGCAGCCAAGCCCCCTCCGGGGGATACAATGAGCAGTTCTTC
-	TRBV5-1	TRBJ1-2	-	CASSPSEPPYGYTF	TGCGCCAGCAGCCCTAGCGAGCCTCCCTATGGCTACACCTTC
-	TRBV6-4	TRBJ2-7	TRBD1	CASSPLQGVGYEQYF	TGTGCCAGCAGCCCTTTACAGGGGGTTGGATACGAGCAGTACTTC
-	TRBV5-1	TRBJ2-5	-	CASSLQPRARETQYF	TGCGCCAGCAGCTTGCAGCCGAGGGCACGGGAGACCCAGTACTTC
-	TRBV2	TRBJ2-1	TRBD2	CASRVERGGYNEQFF	TGTGCCAGCAGGGTTGAGCGGGGGGGATACAATGAGCAGTTCTTC
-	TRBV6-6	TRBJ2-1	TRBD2	CASSYSASGGGNEQFF	TGTGCCAGCAGTTACTCGGCTAGCGGGGGGGGTAATGAGCAGTTCTTC
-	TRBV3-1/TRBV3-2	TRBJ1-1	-	CASSQRTVKKAFF	TGTGCCAGCAGCCAGAGGACAGTTAAAAAAGCTTTCTTT